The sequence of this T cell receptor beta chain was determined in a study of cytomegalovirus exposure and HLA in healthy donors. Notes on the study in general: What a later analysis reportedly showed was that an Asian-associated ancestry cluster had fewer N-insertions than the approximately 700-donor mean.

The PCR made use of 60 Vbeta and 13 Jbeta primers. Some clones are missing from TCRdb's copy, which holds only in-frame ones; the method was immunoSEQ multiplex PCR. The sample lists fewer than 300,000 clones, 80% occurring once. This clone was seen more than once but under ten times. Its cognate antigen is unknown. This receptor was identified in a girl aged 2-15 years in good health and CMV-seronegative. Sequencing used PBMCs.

DNA of the CDR3: TGCAGCGGGAGGAGCCAGGAGTCTAATGAAAAACTGTTTTTT. Translated: CSGRSQESNEKLFF. The V and J genes are TRBV29-1 and TRBJ1-4; no clear D gene. The CDR3 runs to 14 residues. V was pared by 7 bases and J by 3 bases, with 15 bases between. Germline CDR1 and CDR2: SQVTM and ANQGSEA.